This TCR beta chain was sequenced in a study of T cell changes during pregnancy in multiple sclerosis. After removal of 2 bases from V and 0 bases from J, the junction contained 7 bases not matched to a gene. Germline CDR1 and CDR2: MGHRA and YSYEKL. The CDR3 covers 17 residues. Only in-frame clones appear in the TCRdb table, and some are missing; sequencing was by immunoSEQ multiplex PCR. This table holds 85,000 to 130,000 clones, 94% found once. V and J are TRBV4-1 and TRBJ2-3, with 8 bases lining up with TRBD2. The origin of this receptor is a female donor with multiple sclerosis, enrolled in a pregnancy study. This specimen consisted of peripheral blood, obtained before pregnancy. CDR3 residues: CASSQSPLAASTDTQYF. The DNA of the CDR3 is TGCGCCAGCAGCCAAAGCCCACTAGCGGCTAGCACAGATACGCAGTATTTT.